These T cell receptor beta chains were read from a single sample in a study of cytomegalovirus exposure and HLA in healthy donors. Profiled with immunoSEQ multiplex PCR; TCRdb holds only in-frame clones, not every one. The data hold approximately 71,000 clones, with approximately 94% observed a single time. The sequencing input was PBMCs. These receptors were collected from a woman younger than 30 in good health and CMV-seronegative. Both conserved end residues are part of each CDR3. Clone size is shown for a subset of rows, as once, few, many or a class of expanded clone.

v_gene: TRBV4-3; j_gene: TRBJ1-1; abundance: NA; CDR3aa: CASSQDREIMNTEAFF
v_gene: TRBV10-3; j_gene: TRBJ1-1; abundance: NA; CDR3aa: CATNRGGNTEAFF
v_gene: TRBV4-3; j_gene: TRBJ1-6; abundance: NA; CDR3aa: CASSQDHGSPYNSPLHF
v_gene: TRBV18; j_gene: TRBJ2-2; abundance: NA; CDR3aa: CASSTYGNGQGPGELFF
v_gene: TRBV11-2; j_gene: TRBJ2-1; abundance: NA; CDR3aa: CASSFVWSSYNEQFF
v_gene: TRBV28; j_gene: TRBJ1-2; abundance: NA; CDR3aa: CASSYPRDSPRYGYTF
v_gene: TRBV6-1; j_gene: TRBJ1-1; abundance: NA; CDR3aa: CASSERADTEAFF
v_gene: TRBV7-9; j_gene: TRBJ1-2; abundance: NA; CDR3aa: CASSSGMGGDNYGYTF
v_gene: TRBV4-1; j_gene: TRBJ2-2; abundance: NA; CDR3aa: CASSQDHEGLRTPGELFF
v_gene: TRBV6-1; j_gene: TRBJ2-7; abundance: few; CDR3aa: CASSLAGDYEQYF
v_gene: TRBV7-3; j_gene: TRBJ2-7; abundance: NA; CDR3aa: CASSSETGDEQYF
v_gene: TRBV27; j_gene: TRBJ2-5; abundance: once; CDR3aa: CASRKAGSKETQYF
v_gene: TRBV6-6; j_gene: TRBJ1-6; abundance: NA; CDR3aa: CASSIRNTGNSPLHF
v_gene: TRBV15; j_gene: TRBJ1-1; abundance: NA; CDR3aa: CATSPDRMNTEAFF
v_gene: TRBV27; j_gene: TRBJ1-2; abundance: NA; CDR3aa: CASTARDSVFYGYTF
v_gene: TRBV9; j_gene: TRBJ1-1; abundance: NA; CDR3aa: CASSVVRDRGGMNTEAFF
v_gene: TRBV5-4; j_gene: TRBJ2-7; abundance: NA; CDR3aa: CASSWGQGNEQYF
v_gene: TRBV30; j_gene: TRBJ2-7; abundance: NA; CDR3aa: CAWSGLAGGDYEQYF
v_gene: TRBV5-6; j_gene: TRBJ2-5; abundance: NA; CDR3aa: CASSSRGTAPETQYF
v_gene: TRBV5-4; j_gene: TRBJ1-6; abundance: NA; CDR3aa: CASSLMAGGNSPLHF
v_gene: TRBV18; j_gene: TRBJ2-7; abundance: NA; CDR3aa: CASSDYLSSYEQYF
v_gene: TRBV2; j_gene: TRBJ1-1; abundance: NA; CDR3aa: CASISTEAFF
v_gene: TRBV10-1; j_gene: TRBJ1-6; abundance: NA; CDR3aa: CASSPGQGNSPLHF
v_gene: TRBV28; j_gene: TRBJ2-1; abundance: NA; CDR3aa: CASSSLGVAGDSEQFF
v_gene: TRBV11-2; j_gene: TRBJ1-1; abundance: NA; CDR3aa: CASSLVSSSSAFF
v_gene: TRBV4-3; j_gene: TRBJ1-1; abundance: NA; CDR3aa: CASSAHRVNTEAFF
v_gene: TRBV29-1; j_gene: TRBJ2-3; abundance: NA; CDR3aa: CSVVRGGGPDTQYF